This T cell receptor (beta chain) was captured in a study of breast tumors, draining lymph nodes, adjacent tissues. Axillary draining lymph nodes of breast cancer patients supplied the node samples. As regards this clonotype: Its antigen is as yet unknown.

Germline assignment: CDR1 MNHNS and CDR2 SASEGT. The CDR3 is 16 residues long. The ends were cut back, 4 bases at V and 0 bases at J, with 16 bases in the middle. In TCRdb, the multiplex PCR reads were re-called with MiXCR into one record per CDR3 protein. In the table there are over 150,000 distinct CDR3 sequences, about 33% of which are singletons. Study results and caveats: Tumors had less TCR diversity than lymph nodes, more than nontumor tissue.

The material sequenced was axillary lymph node tissue. The source is a female donor with breast cancer. Some clones in this sample may be carry-over from other donors' samples. The chain carries TRBV6-1 and TRBJ2-7; perhaps TRBD1 as D (5 bases). The DNA of the CDR3 is TGTGCCAGCAGTGTCCGGCAGGGATTATTCTCCTACGAGCAGTACTTC. Encoded protein: CASSVRQGLFSYEQYF.